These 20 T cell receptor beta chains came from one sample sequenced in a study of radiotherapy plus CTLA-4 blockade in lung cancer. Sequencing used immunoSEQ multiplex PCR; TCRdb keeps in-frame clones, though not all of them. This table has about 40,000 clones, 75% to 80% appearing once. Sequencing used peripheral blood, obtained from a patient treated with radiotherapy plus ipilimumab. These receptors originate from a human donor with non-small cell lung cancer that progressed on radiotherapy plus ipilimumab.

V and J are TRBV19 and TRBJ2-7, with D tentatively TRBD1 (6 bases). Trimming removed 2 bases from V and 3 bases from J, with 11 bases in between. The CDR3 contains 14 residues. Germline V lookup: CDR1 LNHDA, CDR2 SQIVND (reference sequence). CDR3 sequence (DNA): TGTGCCAGTAGTATATTCAGGGGTAGCTACGAGCAGTACTTC. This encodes CASSIFRGSYEQYF.

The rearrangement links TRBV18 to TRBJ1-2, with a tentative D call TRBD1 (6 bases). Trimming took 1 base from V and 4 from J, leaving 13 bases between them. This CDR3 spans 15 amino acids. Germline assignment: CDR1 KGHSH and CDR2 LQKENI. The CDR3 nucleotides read TGTGCCAGCTCACCACGACAGGCCCCGTTCTATGGCTACACCTTC. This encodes CASSPRQAPFYGYTF. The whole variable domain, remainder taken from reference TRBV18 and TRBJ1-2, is NAGVMQNPRHLVRRRGQEARLRCSPMKGHSHVYWYRQLPEEGLKFMVYLQKENIIDESGMPKERFSAEFPKEGPSILRIQQVVRGDSAAYFCASSPRQAPFYGYTFGSGTRLTVV.

CDR3 nucleotide sequence: TGTGCCAGCAGCAACAGGGACCTCGGGAACACCATATATTTT. Amino acids: CASSNRDLGNTIYF. The chain carries TRBV9 and TRBJ1-3; D perhaps matches TRBD1 (6 bases). This CDR3 has 14 amino acids. Germline lookup yields CDR1 SGDLS and CDR2 YYNGEE. Trimming removed 4 bases at V and 7 bases at J, with 15 bases between.

The DNA for the CDR3 is TGTGCCAGCAGCCCGGGACAGGGGGGGAACTATGGCTACACCTTC. Translated: CASSPGQGGNYGYTF. The chain couples TRBV9 to TRBJ1-2, with TRBD1 matching over 11 bases. CDR1 and CDR2 (germline): SGDLS, YYNGEE. The CDR3 is 15 amino acids. Trimming cost V 4 bases and J 2 bases; bases outside gene matches: 4.

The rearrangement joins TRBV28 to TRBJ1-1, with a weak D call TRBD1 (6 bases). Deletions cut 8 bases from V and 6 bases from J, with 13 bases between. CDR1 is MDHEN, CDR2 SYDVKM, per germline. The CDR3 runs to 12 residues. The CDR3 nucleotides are TGTGCCAGCCAAAAACAGGGTTCTGAAGCTTTCTTT. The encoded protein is CASQKQGSEAFF.

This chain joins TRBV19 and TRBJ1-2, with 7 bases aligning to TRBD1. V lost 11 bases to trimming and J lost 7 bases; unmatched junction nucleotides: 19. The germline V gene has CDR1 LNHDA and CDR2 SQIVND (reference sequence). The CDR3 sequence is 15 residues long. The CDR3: CASYKTGMVFGGYTF. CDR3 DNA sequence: TGTGCCTCTTATAAGACAGGGATGGTGTTTGGTGGCTACACCTTC.

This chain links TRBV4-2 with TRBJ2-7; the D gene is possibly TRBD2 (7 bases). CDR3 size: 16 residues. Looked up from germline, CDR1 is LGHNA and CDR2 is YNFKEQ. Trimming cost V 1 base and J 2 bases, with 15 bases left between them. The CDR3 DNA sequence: TGTGCCAGCAGCCAAGGGTTGGGGGGGCGGCCCTACGAGCAGTACTTC. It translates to CASSQGLGGRPYEQYF.

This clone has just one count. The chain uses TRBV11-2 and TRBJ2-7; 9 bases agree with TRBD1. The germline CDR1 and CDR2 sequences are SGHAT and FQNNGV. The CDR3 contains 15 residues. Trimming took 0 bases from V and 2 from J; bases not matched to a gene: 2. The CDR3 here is CASSLEGTGPYEQYF. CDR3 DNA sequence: TGTGCCAGCAGCTTAGAGGGGACAGGGCCCTACGAGCAGTACTTC.

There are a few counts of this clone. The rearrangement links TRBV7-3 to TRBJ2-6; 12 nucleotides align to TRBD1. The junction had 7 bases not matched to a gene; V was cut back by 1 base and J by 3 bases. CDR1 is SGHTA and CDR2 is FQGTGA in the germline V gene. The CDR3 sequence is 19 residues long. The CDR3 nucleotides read TGTGCCAGCAGCTTAATTGGGGGACAGGGGGCTGGTGGGGCCAACGTCCTGACTTTC. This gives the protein CASSLIGGQGAGGANVLTF.

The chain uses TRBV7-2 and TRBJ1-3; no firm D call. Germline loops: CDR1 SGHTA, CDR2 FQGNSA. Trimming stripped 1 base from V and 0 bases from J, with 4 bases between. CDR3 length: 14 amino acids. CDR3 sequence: CASSLGSSGNTIYF. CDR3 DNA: TGTGCCAGCAGCTTAGGTAGCTCTGGAAACACCATATATTTT.

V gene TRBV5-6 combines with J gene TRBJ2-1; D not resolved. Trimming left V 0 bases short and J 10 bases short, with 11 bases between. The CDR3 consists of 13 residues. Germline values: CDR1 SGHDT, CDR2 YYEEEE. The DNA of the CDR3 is TGTGCCAGCAGCTTGGTCGTCTCTGAGGAGCAGTTCTTC. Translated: CASSLVVSEEQFF.

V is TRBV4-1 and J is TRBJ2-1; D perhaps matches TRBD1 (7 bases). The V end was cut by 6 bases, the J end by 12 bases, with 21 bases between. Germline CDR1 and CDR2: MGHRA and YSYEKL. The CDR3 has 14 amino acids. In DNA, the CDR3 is TGCGCCAGCAGACCCGACAGGGAGGACTACACGCAGTTCTTC. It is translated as CASRPDREDYTQFF.

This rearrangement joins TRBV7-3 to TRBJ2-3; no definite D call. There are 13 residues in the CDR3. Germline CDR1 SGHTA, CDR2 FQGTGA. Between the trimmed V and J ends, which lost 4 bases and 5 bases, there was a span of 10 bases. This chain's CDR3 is CASSSTFEDTQYF. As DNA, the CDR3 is TGTGCCAGCAGCTCCACTTTTGAAGATACGCAGTATTTT. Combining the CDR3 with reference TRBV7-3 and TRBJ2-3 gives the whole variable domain GAGVSQTPSNKVTEKGKYVELRCDPISGHTALYWYRQSLGQGPEFLIYFQGTGAADDSGLPNDRFFAVRPEGSVSTLKIQRTERGDSAVYLCASSSTFEDTQYFGPGTRLTVL.

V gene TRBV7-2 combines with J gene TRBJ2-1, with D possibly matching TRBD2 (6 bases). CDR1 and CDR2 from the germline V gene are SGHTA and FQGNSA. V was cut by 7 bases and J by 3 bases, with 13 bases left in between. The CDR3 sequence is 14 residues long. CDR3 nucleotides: TGTGCCAGCACCCCCGGGGGATACTACAATGAGCAGTTCTTC. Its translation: CASTPGGYYNEQFF.

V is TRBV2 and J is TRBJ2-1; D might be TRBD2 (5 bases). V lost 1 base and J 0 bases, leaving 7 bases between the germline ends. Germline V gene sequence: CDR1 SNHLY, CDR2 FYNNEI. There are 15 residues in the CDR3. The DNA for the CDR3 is TGTGCCAGCAGTGAAGTTGGGAGCTCCTACAATGAGCAGTTCTTC. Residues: CASSEVGSSYNEQFF. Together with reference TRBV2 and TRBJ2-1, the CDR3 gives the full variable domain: EPEVTQTPSHQVTQMGQEVILRCVPISNHLYFYWYRQILGQKVEFLVSFYNNEISEKSEIFDDQFSVERPDGSNFTLKIRSTKLEDSAMYFCASSEVGSSYNEQFFGPGTRLTVL.

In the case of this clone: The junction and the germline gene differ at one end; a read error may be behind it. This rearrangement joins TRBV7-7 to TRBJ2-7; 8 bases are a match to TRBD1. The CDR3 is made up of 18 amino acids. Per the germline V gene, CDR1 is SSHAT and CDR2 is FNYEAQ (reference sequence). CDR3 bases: TGTGCTAGCAGTCCCCCCCATCGGACAGGGAGGCCGGGCTACGAGCAGTACTTC. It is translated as CASSPPHRTGRPGYEQYF.

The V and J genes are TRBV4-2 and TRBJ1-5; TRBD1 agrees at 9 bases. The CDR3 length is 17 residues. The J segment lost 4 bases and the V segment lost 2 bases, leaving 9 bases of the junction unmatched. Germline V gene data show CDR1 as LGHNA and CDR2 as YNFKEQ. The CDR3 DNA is TGTGCCAGCAGCCAATGGACAGGGGCAGAAGGAAATCAGCCCCAGCATTTT. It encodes CASSQWTGAEGNQPQHF.

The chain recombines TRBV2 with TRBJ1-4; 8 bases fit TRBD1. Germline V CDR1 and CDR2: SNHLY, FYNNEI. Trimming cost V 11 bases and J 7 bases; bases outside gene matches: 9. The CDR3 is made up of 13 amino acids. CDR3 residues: CAGQGAPSEKLFF. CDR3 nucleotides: TGTGCCGGTCAGGGGGCGCCGAGTGAAAAACTGTTTTTT. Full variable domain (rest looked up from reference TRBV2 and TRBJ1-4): EPEVTQTPSHQVTQMGQEVILRCVPISNHLYFYWYRQILGQKVEFLVSFYNNEISEKSEIFDDQFSVERPDGSNFTLKIRSTKLEDSAMYFCAGQGAPSEKLFFGSGTQLSVL.

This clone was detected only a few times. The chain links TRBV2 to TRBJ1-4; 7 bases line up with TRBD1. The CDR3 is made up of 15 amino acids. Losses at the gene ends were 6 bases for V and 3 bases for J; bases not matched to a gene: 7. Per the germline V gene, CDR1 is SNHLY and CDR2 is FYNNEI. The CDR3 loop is CASRPWTGPNEKLFF. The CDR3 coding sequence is TGTGCCAGCAGACCCTGGACAGGCCCTAATGAAAAACTGTTTTTT.

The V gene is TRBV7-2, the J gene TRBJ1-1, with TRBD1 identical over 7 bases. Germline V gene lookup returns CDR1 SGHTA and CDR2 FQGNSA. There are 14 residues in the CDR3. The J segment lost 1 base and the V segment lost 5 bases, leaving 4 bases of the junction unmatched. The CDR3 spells CASSTDRTNTEAFF. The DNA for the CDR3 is TGTGCCAGCAGCACGGACAGGACGAACACTGAAGCTTTCTTT.